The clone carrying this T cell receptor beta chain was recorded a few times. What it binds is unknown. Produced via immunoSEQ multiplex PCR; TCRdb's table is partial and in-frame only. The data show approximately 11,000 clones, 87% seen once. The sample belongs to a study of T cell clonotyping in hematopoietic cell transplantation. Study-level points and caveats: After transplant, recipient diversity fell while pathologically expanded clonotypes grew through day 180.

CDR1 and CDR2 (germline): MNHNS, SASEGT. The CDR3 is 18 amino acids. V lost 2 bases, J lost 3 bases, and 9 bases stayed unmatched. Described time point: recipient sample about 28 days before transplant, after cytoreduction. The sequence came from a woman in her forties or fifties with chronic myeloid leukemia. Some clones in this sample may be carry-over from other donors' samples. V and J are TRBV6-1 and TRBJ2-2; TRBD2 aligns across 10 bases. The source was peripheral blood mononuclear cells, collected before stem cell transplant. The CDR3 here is CASSELVAGGSHTGELFF. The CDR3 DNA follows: TGTGCCAGCAGTGAATTGGTAGCGGGAGGATCCCACACCGGGGAGCTGTTTTTT.